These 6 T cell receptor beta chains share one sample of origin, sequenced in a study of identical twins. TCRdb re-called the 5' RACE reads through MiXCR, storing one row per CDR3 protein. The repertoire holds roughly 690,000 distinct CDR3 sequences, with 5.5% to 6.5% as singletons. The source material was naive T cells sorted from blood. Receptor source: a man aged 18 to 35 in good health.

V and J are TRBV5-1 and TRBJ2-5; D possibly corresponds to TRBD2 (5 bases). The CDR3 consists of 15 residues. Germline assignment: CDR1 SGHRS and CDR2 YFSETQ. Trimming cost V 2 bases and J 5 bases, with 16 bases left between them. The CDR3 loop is CASSLSSGPGETQYF. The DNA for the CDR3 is TGCGCCAGCAGCTTAAGCTCCGGACCGGGGGAGACCCAGTACTTC.

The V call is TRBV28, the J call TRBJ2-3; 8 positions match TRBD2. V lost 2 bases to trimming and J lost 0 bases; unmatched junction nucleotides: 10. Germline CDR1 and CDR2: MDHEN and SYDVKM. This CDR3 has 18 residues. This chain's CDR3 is CASSLGATGGRSTDTQYF. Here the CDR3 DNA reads TGTGCCAGCAGTTTAGGGGCCACGGGGGGGAGAAGCACAGATACGCAGTATTTT.

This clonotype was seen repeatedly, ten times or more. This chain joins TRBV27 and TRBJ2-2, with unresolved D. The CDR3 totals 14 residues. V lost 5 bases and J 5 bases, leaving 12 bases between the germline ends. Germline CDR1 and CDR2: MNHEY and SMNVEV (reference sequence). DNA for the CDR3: TGTGCCAGCAGTCCGCCCCATCTGACCGGGGAGCTGTTTTTT. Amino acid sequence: CASSPPHLTGELFF.

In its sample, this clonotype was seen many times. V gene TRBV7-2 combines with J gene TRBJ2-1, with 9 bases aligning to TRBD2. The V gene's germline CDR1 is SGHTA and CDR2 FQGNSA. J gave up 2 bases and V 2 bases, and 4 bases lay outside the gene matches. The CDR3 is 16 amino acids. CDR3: CASSLWAGGAYNEQFF. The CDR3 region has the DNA TGTGCCAGCAGCTTATGGGCGGGAGGGGCCTACAATGAGCAGTTCTTC.

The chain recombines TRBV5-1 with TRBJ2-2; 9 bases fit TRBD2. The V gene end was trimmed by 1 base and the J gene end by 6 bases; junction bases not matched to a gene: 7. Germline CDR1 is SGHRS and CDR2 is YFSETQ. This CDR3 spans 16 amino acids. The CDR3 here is CASSLIFSGSSGELFF. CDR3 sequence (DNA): TGCGCCAGCAGCTTGATTTTTAGCGGGAGTTCCGGGGAGCTGTTTTTT.

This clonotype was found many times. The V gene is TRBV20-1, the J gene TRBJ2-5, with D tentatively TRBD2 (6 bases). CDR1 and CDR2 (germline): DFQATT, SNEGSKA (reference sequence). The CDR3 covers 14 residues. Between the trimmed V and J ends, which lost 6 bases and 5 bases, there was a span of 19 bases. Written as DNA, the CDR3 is TGCAGTGCCTGCCCCCCGGTCAGCGGGGAGACCCAGTACTTC. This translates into CSACPPVSGETQYF.